This passage covers 11 T cell receptor beta chains from one sample sequenced in a study of Ad26.COV2.S vaccination and SARS-CoV-2 variants. Clones were sequenced by immunoSEQ multiplex PCR, and TCRdb holds only the in-frame ones, with some missing. The repertoire holds roughly 350,000 clones, with 86% as singletons. Treatment defined: roughly 18 received Ad26.COV2.S at low or high dose, single or two shots; 5 received placebo; per-sample allocation not given. All samples were drawn on day 63, counting from the first vaccine or placebo injection. The sequenced sample was peripheral blood, obtained in a trial of Ad26.COV2.S vaccine versus placebo. Every receptor here comes from a person between 18 and 60 years old who received the Ad26.COV2.S COVID-19 vaccine or a placebo.

The V call is TRBV6-1, the J call TRBJ2-7, with TRBD1 identical over 8 bases. V lost 1 base, J lost 0 bases, and 2 bases stayed unmatched. The CDR3 runs 15 residues. Germline V gives CDR1 MNHNS, CDR2 SASEGT. As DNA, the CDR3 is TGTGCCAGCAGTGAAGGGGACAGGCCCTCCTACGAGCAGTACTTC. Protein product: CASSEGDRPSYEQYF.

The V and J genes are TRBV3-1 (or the pseudogene TRBV3-2) and TRBJ2-7; perhaps D is TRBD1 or TRBD2 (5 bases each). The CDR3 spans 15 residues. Germline lookup yields CDR1 LGHDT and CDR2 YNNKEL (reference sequence). Trimming removed 4 bases at V and 6 bases at J, with 19 bases between. In DNA, the CDR3 is TGTGCCAGCAGCCCCCCCGAGGGACCAACTGGCGAGCAGTACTTC. Residues: CASSPPEGPTGEQYF.

This clone was counted a few times. The V and J genes are TRBV7-3 and TRBJ1-6; D ambiguous. Germline CDR1 and CDR2: SGHTA and FQGTGA. The CDR3 loop spans 13 amino acids. Trimming stripped 5 bases from V and 9 bases from J, with 11 bases between. CDR3 protein: CASSPAPGSPLHF. DNA for the CDR3: TGTGCCAGCAGCCCCGCCCCAGGTTCACCCCTCCACTTT. The whole variable domain, remainder taken from reference TRBV7-3 and TRBJ1-6, is GAGVSQTPSNKVTEKGKYVELRCDPISGHTALYWYRQSLGQGPEFLIYFQGTGAADDSGLPNDRFFAVRPEGSVSTLKIQRTERGDSAVYLCASSPAPGSPLHFGNGTRLTVT.

CDR3 sequence (DNA): TGTGCCAGCAGCGAAGGACAGGGGAGCGGTACCTACAATGAGCAGTTCTTC. Translated, it gives CASSEGQGSGTYNEQFF. The V gene is TRBV9, the J gene TRBJ2-1; 9 bases align to TRBD1. V lost 3 bases, J lost 2 bases, and 9 bases stayed unmatched. There are 17 residues in the CDR3. Germline lookup yields CDR1 SGDLS and CDR2 YYNGEE. The full variable domain, rest sourced from reference TRBV9 and TRBJ2-1, is DSGVTQTPKHLITATGQRVTLRCSPRSGDLSVYWYQQSLDQGLQFLIQYYNGEERAKGNILERFSAQQFPDLHSELNLSSLELGDSALYFCASSEGQGSGTYNEQFFGPGTRLTVL.

The rearrangement links TRBV6-2 or TRBV6-3 to TRBJ1-1; possible D gene TRBD1, 6 bases. Trimming took 5 bases from V and 0 from J, leaving 10 bases between them. CDR1 and CDR2 (germline): MNHEY, SVGEGT. The CDR3 consists of 14 residues. In DNA form, the CDR3 reads TGTGCCAGCAGTACACAGGGCTTGAACACTGAAGCTTTCTTT. Translated: CASSTQGLNTEAFF.

The chain employs TRBV24-1 and TRBJ2-3; D possibly uses TRBD1 or TRBD2 (5 bases each). This CDR3 spans 18 amino acids. Germline values: CDR1 KGHDR, CDR2 SFDVKD. V shed 2 bases and J shed 3 bases, with 20 bases lying between them. The CDR3 protein is CATSDSSGGPLGTDTQYF. DNA of the CDR3: TGTGCCACCAGTGATTCGAGTGGGGGACCACTGGGTACAGATACGCAGTATTTT.

The chain links TRBV27 to TRBJ2-7; D is ambiguous. In germline, CDR1 is MNHEY, CDR2 SMNVEV (reference sequence). Trimming cost V 0 bases and J 8 bases, with 14 bases left between them. The length of the CDR3 is 14 residues. The CDR3 coding sequence is TGTGCCAGCAGTTTATCGGGTATTACGACGAAGCAGTACTTC. This gives the protein CASSLSGITTKQYF.

This sequence joins TRBV5-4 and TRBJ2-7; D is ambiguous. CDR1 is SGHNT, CDR2 YYREEE, per germline (reference sequence). The V gene lost 5 bases and the J gene lost 3 bases, with 12 bases spanning the gap. The CDR3 has 13 amino acids. This CDR3 is CASRSVGDYEQYF. CDR3 DNA: TGTGCCAGCAGGTCCGTAGGCGACTACGAGCAGTACTTC.

This chain links TRBV7-2 with TRBJ2-2; maybe TRBD1 (6 bases). The germline gives CDR1 SGHTA, CDR2 FQGNSA. V was cut by 1 base and J by 6 bases, with 12 bases left in between. The CDR3 consists of 15 residues. As DNA, the CDR3 is TGTGCCAGCAGCTTAGGACAGGTCTTTTCCGGGGAGCTGTTTTTT. Residues: CASSLGQVFSGELFF.

V gene TRBV5-1 combines with J gene TRBJ1-3; the match to TRBD1 covers 8 bases. Germline CDR1 SGHRS, CDR2 YFSETQ. V lost 4 bases to trimming and J lost 2 bases; unmatched junction nucleotides: 5. CDR3 length equals 15 residues. DNA of the CDR3: TGCGCCAGCAGCCTTACGACAGGGGCTGGAAACACCATATATTTT. Its translation is CASSLTTGAGNTIYF.

The rearrangement uses TRBV20-1 and TRBJ2-1; TRBD2 matches at 8 bases. V lost 6 bases to trimming and J lost 8 bases; unmatched junction nucleotides: 3. In germline, CDR1 is DFQATT, CDR2 SNEGSKA (reference sequence). The CDR3 sequence is 11 residues long. CDR3 sequence (DNA): TGCAGTGCCCGGGGGGGTGATGAGCAGTTCTTC. Translation: CSARGGDEQFF.